A single sample gave rise to the 16 T cell receptor beta chains below, sequenced in a study of tumor-infiltrating lymphocytes in primary liver carcinoma. Starting material for RNA and DNA co-extraction consisted of roughly 18-34 mg of unsorted bulk tissue. Starting material of 450 to 500 ng total RNA yielded TCR beta cDNA via a constant-region primer. Slightly modified ARM-PCR served as the procedure for the TCR beta libraries. These libraries came from three rounds of nested multiplex PCR. Amplification in the first two PCR rounds was performed using TRBV1-TRBV30 forward primers and a C-beta reverse primer for 10 cycles each. MiXCR, applied by TCRdb to the multiplex PCR reads, yields one record per CDR3 protein. The table shows 80,000 to 100,000 distinct CDR3 sequences, with less than 75% occurring only once. The sequenced sample was tumor-adjacent normal liver tissue. These receptors all stem from a man aged 40-49 years with primary liver carcinoma and hepatitis B virus infection.

This clonotype was recorded many times. An end of the junction does not agree with germline; a read error may underlie this. Here the CDR3 reads CASSPTSGSYNEQFF. CDR3 DNA sequence: TGCGCCAGCAGCCCGACTAGCGGGAGTTACAATGAGCAGTTCTTC. This chain connects TRBV28 to TRBJ2-1; 12 bases are shared with TRBD2. The CDR3 consists of 15 residues. Germline CDR1 and CDR2: MDHEN and SYDVKM.

This clonotype was seen at least ten times. One base away lies a much larger clone, so this may be a sequencing read error. Here the CDR3 DNA reads TGCAGCGGTCTGGGACTAGCGGACGATGAGCAGTTCTTC. It yields the protein CSGLGLADDEQFF. V and J are TRBV29-1 and TRBJ2-1; 11 bases map to TRBD2. This CDR3 spans 13 amino acids. V lost 7 bases to trimming and J lost 8 bases; unmatched junction nucleotides: 7. The germline gives CDR1 SQVTM, CDR2 ANQGSEA.

This clonotype was seen a few times. Germline and junction disagree at one end, which may indicate a read error. The V gene is TRBV29-1, the J gene TRBJ2-5; D is possibly TRBD2 (7 bases). The germline V gene encodes CDR1 SQVTM and CDR2 ANQGSEA. CDR3 length: 16 amino acids. The CDR3 nucleotides are TGCAGCGTCTCTTGGGGGGGGGCCGCTAAGGTGGGGACCCAGTACTTT. Protein sequence: CSVSWGGAAKVGTQYF.

Concerning this clonotype: Germline is not matched at one junction end, which may reflect a read error. The chain is built from TRBV5-1 and TRBJ2-4, with D hard to call. CDR1 is SGHRS, CDR2 YFSETQ, per germline. The CDR3 is made up of 13 amino acids. CDR3 sequence: CGSSLDLQNIQYF. In DNA, the CDR3 is TGCGGCAGCAGCTTGGACCTACAAAACATTCAGTACTTC.

This clonotype was detected many times. DNA for the CDR3: TGTGCCAGCAGTAGGGTCGGGAACACTGAAGCTTTCTTT. This encodes CASSRVGNTEAFF. The chain uses TRBV6-1 and TRBJ1-1; unclear D gene. Between the trimmed V and J ends, which lost 5 bases and 1 base, there was a span of 8 bases. CDR3 length: 13 residues. The germline gives CDR1 MNHNS, CDR2 SASEGT.

Concerning this clonotype: The junction differs from germline at one of its ends, possibly a read error. The chain links TRBV29-1 to TRBJ1-2; possible D gene TRBD1, 6 bases. The V gene's germline CDR1 is SQVTM and CDR2 ANQGSEA. This CDR3 region has 13 residues. Here the CDR3 DNA reads TGCATCGTTACCTCCGGGACAAATTATGGCTACACCTTC. Translating gives CIVTSGTNYGYTF.

The chain couples TRBV6-5 to TRBJ2-2; D is uncertain. CDR3 length: 13 amino acids. Germline CDR1 MNHEY, CDR2 SVGAGI. With 6 bases removed from V and 10 bases from J, the gap between germline ends came to 15 bases. CDR3 protein: CASSPRYTVELFF. As DNA, the CDR3 is TGTGCCAGCAGCCCCCGGTACACTGTGGAGCTGTTTTTT.

For this clonotype: A much larger clone lies one base from this, so it may be a read error. V gene TRBV5-6 combines with J gene TRBJ2-7, with D unresolved. Germline-derived CDR1 and CDR2 are SGHDT and YYEEEE. This CDR3 has 15 amino acids. V lost 0 bases and J lost 6, with 16 bases in between. CDR3 bases: TGTGCCAGCAGCTTGGAGAGGCTTCTTCGCGGCGAGCAGTACTTC. Residues: CASSLERLLRGEQYF. Looking up the rest from reference TRBV5-6 and TRBJ2-7 gives the full variable domain: DAGVTQSPTHLIKTRGQQVTLRCSPKSGHDTVSWYQQALGQGPQFIFQYYEEEERQRGNFPDRFSGHQFPNYSSELNVNALLLGDSALYLCASSLERLLRGEQYFGPGTRLTVT.

As regards this clonotype: Just one base apart from a much larger clone, this may be a read error. This sequence joins TRBV6-1 and TRBJ2-1; D uncertain. Germline CDR1 reads MNHNS; CDR2 reads SASEGT. The CDR3 spans 14 residues. The CDR3 nucleotides are TGTTCCAGCAGGATCACTCTTCGGGACAATGAGCAGTTCTTC. It specifies CSSRITLRDNEQFF.

This clonotype was found many times. CDR3 sequence reads: CASSRDGYYEQYF. As DNA, the CDR3 is TGTGCCAGCAGTAGGGACGGATACTACGAGCAGTACTTC. The chain uses TRBV6-1 and TRBJ2-7; D tentatively reads TRBD1 or TRBD2 (5 bases each). CDR3 length: 13 residues. Trimming took 5 bases from V and 3 from J, leaving 11 bases between them. Per the germline V gene, CDR1 is MNHNS and CDR2 is SASEGT.

The V call is TRBV11-2, the J call TRBJ1-1; TRBD1 might be the D (6 bases). CDR3 size: 17 residues. Deletions cut 6 bases from V and 3 bases from J, with 23 bases between. Germline loops: CDR1 SGHAT, CDR2 FQNNGV. In DNA, the CDR3 is TGTGCCAGCAGTTCCGGACGGGGGGCTAGTTTAGACACTGAAGCTTTCTTT. Its protein product is CASSSGRGASLDTEAFF.

Comment on this clonotype: At one of its ends the junction is not consistent with the germline gene, which may arise from a read error. The V gene is TRBV11-2, the J gene TRBJ2-4; 8 bases are a match to TRBD2. This CDR3 region has 15 residues. Per germline, CDR1 SGHAT and CDR2 FQNNGV. The CDR3 loop reads CVSSLGTGLGGIQYF. As DNA, the CDR3 is TGTGTCAGCAGCTTAGGGACGGGACTAGGGGGCATTCAGTACTTC.

As regards this clonotype: A single base separates this from a much larger clone, so it may be a read error. This chain links TRBV6-2 or TRBV6-3 with TRBJ2-7; 9 nucleotides line up with TRBD2. This CDR3 is built from 16 residues. Per the germline V gene, CDR1 is MNHEY and CDR2 is SVGEGT. CDR3 coding DNA: TGTGCCAGCAGTTCGGGACTAGCCAAGAGTCCCTACGAGCGGTACTTC. As protein: CASSSGLAKSPYERYF.

About this clonotype itself: No conserved phenylalanine or tryptophan is present at the end of the CDR3, so a read error is the likely explanation. The V and J genes are TRBV12-3 or TRBV12-4 and TRBJ1-2, with 8 bases lining up with TRBD1. The CDR3 runs to 16 residues. CDR3 loop: CASGSPHGQGYYDYTL. The DNA of the CDR3 is TGTGCCAGCGGTTCCCCCCACGGACAGGGCTACTATGACTACACCCTC.

This chain uses TRBV6-6 with TRBJ2-7; tentatively, D is TRBD2 (5 bases). The V gene's germline CDR1 is MNHNY and CDR2 SVGAGI (reference sequence). V lost 5 bases and J lost 0, with 23 bases in between. This CDR3 is built from 18 residues. The CDR3 DNA is TGTGCCAGCAGTCCTGAAAGACAAGCGGCCCGGAGCTCCTACGAGCAGTACTTC. Its protein product is CASSPERQAARSSYEQYF.

This clonotype was detected a few times. The chain couples TRBV5-1 to TRBJ2-5; TRBD1 matches 9 bases. The CDR3 has 14 residues. Germline CDR1 SGHRS, CDR2 YFSETQ. Trimming at V came to 4 bases and at J to 5 bases, leaving 6 bases not matched to a gene. The CDR3 nucleotides are TGCGCCAGCAGCGGGGACAGGGAGGTCGAGACCCAGTACTTC. This gives the protein CASSGDREVETQYF.